The TCR beta chain under discussion was sequenced for a study of CDR3 diversity in severe acne. CDR1 is MNHNY and CDR2 is SVGAGI in the germline V gene (reference sequence). This CDR3 has 14 amino acids. TCRdb reprocessed the PCR reads with MiXCR, giving one entry per CDR3 protein. The repertoire holds over 90,000 distinct CDR3 sequences, around 53% seen once, with 9.5% to 15% in the top ten. A remark on this clonotype: At one boundary the junction diverges from the germline segment, which might be a read error.

The source material was blood. This sequence was found in a male donor with acne. The chain joins TRBV6-6 to TRBJ2-7; a weak D match, TRBD2 (5 bases). The CDR3 nucleotides read TGTGCCAGCAGTTACTCGGAGGAAACCTACGAGCATTACTTC. Translating it yields CASSYSEETYEHYF.